The 25 T cell receptor beta chains below were found in one sample sequenced in a study of blood T cell repertoires in COVID-19. The protocol was immunoSEQ multiplex PCR, while the TCRdb copy is restricted to in-frame clones and leaves out a portion. Among hundreds of thousands of clones listed, about 82% were seen once. The sequenced sample consisted of peripheral blood. These receptors all come from a woman aged 50 to 60 with active or convalescent COVID-19.

This chain links TRBV19 with TRBJ2-1; 11 nucleotides match TRBD1. This CDR3 is 10 amino acids long. Germline CDR1 and CDR2: LNHDA and SQIVND (reference sequence). V lost 9 bases to trimming and J lost 14 bases; unmatched junction nucleotides: 3. CDR3 sequence (DNA): TGTGCCAGCCCGGGACAGGGGGAGTTCTTC. It yields the protein CASPGQGEFF.

Here the CDR3 reads CASSQREGGIGFAYEQYF. The CDR3 bases are TGTGCCAGCAGTCAGCGGGAGGGCGGAATTGGATTCGCCTACGAGCAGTACTTC. V usage is TRBV27 and J usage is TRBJ2-7; TRBD2 matches 10 bases. V was clipped by 5 bases and J by 2 bases; unmatched bases: 15. The CDR3 is 18 residues long. Germline loops: CDR1 MNHEY, CDR2 SMNVEV (reference sequence).

The chain couples TRBV19 to TRBJ1-5; D is unresolved. Germline-derived CDR1 and CDR2 are LNHDA and SQIVND (reference sequence). This CDR3 has 15 residues. V shed 3 bases and J shed 12 bases, with 21 bases lying between them. CDR3 in DNA: TGTGCCAGTAGTATTAGAGGGCTGACCTACATGGGCCAGCATTTT. This encodes CASSIRGLTYMGQHF.

This clone has only one observation. This chain joins TRBV3-1 (or the pseudogene TRBV3-2) and TRBJ2-2; D remains unclear. The CDR3 spans 13 residues. With 4 bases removed from V and 1 base from J, the gap between germline ends came to 4 bases. Germline V lookup: CDR1 LGHDT, CDR2 YNNKEL (reference sequence). The CDR3 is CASSPGNTGELFF. The CDR3 region has the DNA TGTGCCAGCAGCCCCGGGAACACCGGGGAGCTGTTTTTT.

The rearrangement joins TRBV6-1 to TRBJ2-7; perhaps TRBD1 as D (6 bases). Trimming stripped 3 bases from V and 2 bases from J, with 11 bases between. This CDR3 is built from 14 residues. Looked up from germline, CDR1 is MNHNS and CDR2 is SASEGT. This chain's CDR3 is CASSETGITYEQYF. The CDR3 DNA sequence: TGTGCCAGCAGTGAGACAGGTATCACCTACGAGCAGTACTTC.

The genes are TRBV7-8 and TRBJ1-5, with D uncertain. The V and J ends lost 0 bases and 4 bases respectively, with 13 bases between them. This CDR3 region has 16 residues. CDR1 SGHVS and CDR2 FQNEAQ come from the germline V gene. The CDR3 nucleotides are TGTGCCAGCAGCTTAGCGCGGGCTTCGAAGAATCAGCCCCAGCATTTT. It translates to CASSLARASKNQPQHF.

This clone was picked up a small number of times. The V gene is TRBV7-9, the J gene TRBJ2-5, with 13 bases identical to TRBD2. CDR1 is SEHNR and CDR2 is FQNEAQ in the germline V gene (reference sequence). CDR3 length equals 16 residues. Trimming took 5 bases from V and 1 from J; bases not matched to a gene: 4. The CDR3 loop reads CASSMGLAGSQETQYF. In nucleotides, the CDR3 is TGTGCCAGCAGCATGGGACTAGCGGGGTCCCAAGAGACCCAGTACTTC.

DNA of the CDR3: TGTGCCAGCAGACCTTCTCCAGGGGCTAGAGACAATGAGCAGTTCTTC. Encoded protein: CASRPSPGARDNEQFF. The chain is built from TRBV3-1 (or the pseudogene TRBV3-2) and TRBJ2-1; D perhaps matches TRBD1 (6 bases). From germline, CDR1 is LGHDT and CDR2 YNNKEL (reference sequence). The CDR3 contains 16 residues. V dropped 6 bases and J dropped 5 bases, with 20 bases sitting between them.

J is TRBJ1-6 and V is TRBV30; no clear D. Per the germline V gene, CDR1 is GTSNPN and CDR2 is SVGIG (reference sequence). The CDR3 spans 11 residues. V was shortened by 5 bases and J by 10 bases, with 9 bases between the two germline ends. The CDR3, as DNA: TGTGCCTGGGCAAGGGAGTCACCCCTCCACTTT. Translating it yields CAWARESPLHF.

This sequence joins TRBV18 and TRBJ1-6; no definite D call. The length of the CDR3 is 14 residues. Germline V gene data show CDR1 as KGHSH and CDR2 as LQKENI. V dropped 5 bases and J dropped 0 bases, with 5 bases sitting between them. CDR3 protein: CASSTSSYNSPLHF. Here the CDR3 DNA reads TGTGCCAGCTCAACGAGCTCCTATAATTCACCCCTCCACTTT. The entire variable domain, with the rest obtained from reference TRBV18 and TRBJ1-6, is as follows: NAGVMQNPRHLVRRRGQEARLRCSPMKGHSHVYWYRQLPEEGLKFMVYLQKENIIDESGMPKERFSAEFPKEGPSILRIQQVVRGDSAAYFCASSTSSYNSPLHFGNGTRLTVT.

The chain employs TRBV7-2 and TRBJ1-1; D is undetermined. The CDR3 sequence is 14 residues long. The ends were cut back, 5 bases at V and 3 bases at J, with 13 bases in the middle. Germline CDR1 reads SGHTA; CDR2 reads FQGNSA. The DNA of the CDR3 is TGTGCCAGCAGCAACCGAGGGCCTTACACTGAAGCTTTCTTT. This encodes CASSNRGPYTEAFF.

The CDR3 sequence is CASSPWTGVEEKLFF. The DNA of the CDR3 is TGTGCCAGCAGTCCGTGGACAGGGGTGGAGGAAAAACTGTTTTTT. The chain recombines TRBV27 with TRBJ1-4; 9 positions match TRBD1. Germline V gene data show CDR1 as MNHEY and CDR2 as SMNVEV (reference sequence). V trimming: 5 bases; J trimming: 8 bases; junction bases outside the gene matches: 9. This CDR3 spans 15 amino acids.

The chain carries TRBV7-2 and TRBJ2-7; maybe TRBD1 (6 bases). Germline loops: CDR1 SGHTA, CDR2 FQGNSA. The CDR3 totals 15 residues. V dropped 1 base and J dropped 4 bases, with 14 bases sitting between them. The CDR3 sequence is CASSLVSGQGYEQYF. For the CDR3, the DNA is TGTGCCAGCAGCTTAGTTTCCGGCCAGGGGTACGAGCAGTACTTC.

This chain connects TRBV2 to TRBJ2-2; D might be TRBD1 (6 bases). V lost 6 bases to trimming and J lost 2 bases, with 16 bases between them. Germline assignment: CDR1 SNHLY and CDR2 FYNNEI. This CDR3 is built from 16 residues. In DNA form, the CDR3 reads TGTGCCAGCAGGAAAGGGGGAGAAAGCAACACCGGGGAGCTGTTTTTT. Its translation is CASRKGGESNTGELFF.

The chain carries TRBV27 and TRBJ1-6; 11 bases are shared with TRBD1. This CDR3 is 20 amino acids long. CDR1 is MNHEY, CDR2 SMNVEV, per germline (reference sequence). V lost 5 bases to trimming and J lost 0 bases; unmatched junction nucleotides: 12. The DNA of the CDR3 is TGTGCCAGCAGTCCCAGGACAGGGGGCCTTCTTAGCTCCTATAATTCACCCCTCCACTTT. It specifies CASSPRTGGLLSSYNSPLHF.

This chain links TRBV6-5 with TRBJ2-7, with 7 bases matching TRBD1. Germline loops: CDR1 MNHEY, CDR2 SVGAGI. The J segment lost 4 bases and the V segment lost 4 bases, leaving 13 bases of the junction unmatched. There are 16 residues in the CDR3. The CDR3 region has the DNA TGTGCCAGCAGTTTGGCAGGGGGATTCCACGGGTACGAGCAGTACTTC. Its protein is CASSLAGGFHGYEQYF.

The gene calls are TRBV11-2 and TRBJ2-1, with 9 bases matching TRBD2. The J segment lost 8 bases and the V segment lost 6 bases, leaving 14 bases of the junction unmatched. The CDR3 length is 16 residues. Germline V gives CDR1 SGHAT, CDR2 FQNNGV. CDR3 nucleotides: TGTGCCAGCAGTTCAGCGGGAGGATTCTCGGTCGATGAGCAGTTCTTC. Encoded protein: CASSSAGGFSVDEQFF.

This clone showed up just once. V usage is TRBV21-1 and J usage is TRBJ2-2; TRBD1, the D gene given by the table, was not confirmed from the DNA. TRBV21-1 is a pseudogene locus. The CDR3 runs 17 residues. This chain's CDR3 is CASSKEPTLTGTGELFF. Here the CDR3 DNA reads TGTGCCAGCAGCAAAGAACCCACTCTTACAGGGACCGGGGAGCTGTTTTTT.

The chain employs TRBV28 and TRBJ2-4, with TRBD1 identical over 8 bases. There are 14 residues in the CDR3. The ends lost 4 bases at V and 6 bases at J; junction bases unmatched: 5. Looked up from germline, CDR1 is MDHEN and CDR2 is SYDVKM. CDR3 amino acids: CASSSDREVNIQYF. The CDR3 DNA sequence: TGTGCCAGCAGTTCGGACAGGGAGGTAAACATTCAGTACTTC.

The chain couples TRBV6-5 to TRBJ2-7, with 8 bases fitting TRBD1. There are 13 residues in the CDR3. V dropped 8 bases and J dropped 3; count of bases not matched to a gene: 6. Germline CDR1 reads MNHEY; CDR2 reads SVGAGI. CDR3 sequence reads: CASGYTGGYEQYF. The CDR3 nucleotides are TGTGCCAGCGGATATACAGGGGGCTACGAGCAGTACTTC.

J is TRBJ1-6 and V is TRBV5-1; perhaps TRBD1 as D (6 bases). This CDR3 has 15 amino acids. V was pared by 5 bases and J by 5 bases, with 14 bases between. Germline CDR1 and CDR2: SGHRS and YFSETQ. The CDR3 nucleotides are TGCGCCAGCAGGACGAACAGGGTCCATAATTCACCCCTCCACTTT. Protein sequence: CASRTNRVHNSPLHF. The whole variable domain, remainder taken from reference TRBV5-1 and TRBJ1-6, is KAGVTQTPRYLIKTRGQQVTLSCSPISGHRSVSWYQQTPGQGLQFLFEYFSETQRNKGNFPGRFSGRQFSNSRSEMNVSTLELGDSALYLCASRTNRVHNSPLHFGNGTRLTVT.

The rearrangement uses TRBV5-6 and TRBJ2-2, with TRBD1 as a possible D gene (5 bases). Deletions cut 7 bases from V and 2 bases from J, with 12 bases between. Germline V lookup: CDR1 SGHDT, CDR2 YYEEEE. The CDR3 consists of 14 residues. The CDR3 DNA reads as TGTGCCAGCGGTAGACGGACAAACACCGGGGAGCTGTTTTTT. Residues: CASGRRTNTGELFF.

The chain couples TRBV19 to TRBJ2-5, with a tentative D call TRBD1 (6 bases). Trimming pared 3 bases from V and 2 bases from J, leaving 13 bases between. The CDR3 consists of 15 residues. From germline, CDR1 is LNHDA and CDR2 SQIVND (reference sequence). The CDR3 protein is CASSMGAALQETQYF. CDR3 DNA sequence: TGTGCCAGTAGTATGGGGGCGGCCCTACAAGAGACCCAGTACTTC.

V usage is TRBV24-1 and J usage is TRBJ2-1; 11 bases match TRBD2. V dropped 2 bases and J dropped 4; count of bases not matched to a gene: 6. The CDR3 is 17 residues long. Germline V gene sequence: CDR1 KGHDR, CDR2 SFDVKD. The CDR3, as DNA: TGTGCCACCAGTGATTCCGCCTTAGCGGGAGGGTACAATGAGCAGTTCTTC. It translates to CATSDSALAGGYNEQFF.

V gene TRBV28 combines with J gene TRBJ1-2; D gene ambiguous. From germline, CDR1 is MDHEN and CDR2 SYDVKM. There are 11 residues in the CDR3. V gave up 6 bases and J gave up 2 bases, with 4 bases separating them. The CDR3 loop is CASSQNYGYTF. The DNA of the CDR3 is TGTGCCAGCAGCCAGAACTATGGCTACACCTTC.